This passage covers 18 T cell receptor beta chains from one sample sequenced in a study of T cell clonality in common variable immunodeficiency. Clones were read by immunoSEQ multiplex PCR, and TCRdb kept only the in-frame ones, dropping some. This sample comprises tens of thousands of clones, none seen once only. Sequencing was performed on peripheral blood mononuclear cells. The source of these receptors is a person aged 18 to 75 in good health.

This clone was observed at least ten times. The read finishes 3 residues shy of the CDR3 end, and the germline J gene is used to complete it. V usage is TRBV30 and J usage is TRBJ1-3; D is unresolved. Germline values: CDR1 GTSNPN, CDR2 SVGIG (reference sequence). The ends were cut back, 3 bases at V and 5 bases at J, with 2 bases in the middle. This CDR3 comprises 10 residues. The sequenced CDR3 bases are TGTGCCTGGAGCAGAAACACC. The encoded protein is CAWSRNT. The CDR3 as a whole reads CAWSRNTIYF.

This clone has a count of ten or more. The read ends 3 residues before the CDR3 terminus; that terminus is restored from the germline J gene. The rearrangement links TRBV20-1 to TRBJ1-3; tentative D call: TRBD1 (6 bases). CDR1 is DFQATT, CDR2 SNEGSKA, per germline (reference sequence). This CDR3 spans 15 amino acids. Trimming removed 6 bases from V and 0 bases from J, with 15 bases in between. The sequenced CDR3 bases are TGCAGTGCGGGGAGGGGGTTCAGCTCTGGAAACACC. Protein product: CSAGRGFSSGNT. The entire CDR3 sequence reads CSAGRGFSSGNTIYF.

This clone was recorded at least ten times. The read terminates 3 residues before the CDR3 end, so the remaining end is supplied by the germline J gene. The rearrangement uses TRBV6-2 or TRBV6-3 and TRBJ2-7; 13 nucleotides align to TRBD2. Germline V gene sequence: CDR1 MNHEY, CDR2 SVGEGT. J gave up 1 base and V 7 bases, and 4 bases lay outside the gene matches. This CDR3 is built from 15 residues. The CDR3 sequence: CASKQLAGGSYEQYF. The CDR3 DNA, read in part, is TGTGCCAGCAAACAACTAGCGGGGGGGTCCTACGAG.

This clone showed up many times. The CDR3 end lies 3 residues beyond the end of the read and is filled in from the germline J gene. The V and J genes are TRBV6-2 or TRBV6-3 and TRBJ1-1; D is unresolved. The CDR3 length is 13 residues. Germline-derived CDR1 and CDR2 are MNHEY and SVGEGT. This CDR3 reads CASSSRIQVGAFF. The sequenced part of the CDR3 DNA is TGTGCCAGCAGTTCCCGGATTCAGGTTGGA.

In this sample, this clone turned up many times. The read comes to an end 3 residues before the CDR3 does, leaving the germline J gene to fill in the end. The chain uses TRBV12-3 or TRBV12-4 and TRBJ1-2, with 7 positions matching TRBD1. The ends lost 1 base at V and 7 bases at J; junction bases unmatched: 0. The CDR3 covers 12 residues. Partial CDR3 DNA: TGTGCCAGCAGTTTAGGACAGGGTGGC. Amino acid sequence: CASSLGQGG. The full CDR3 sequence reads CASSLGQGGYTF.

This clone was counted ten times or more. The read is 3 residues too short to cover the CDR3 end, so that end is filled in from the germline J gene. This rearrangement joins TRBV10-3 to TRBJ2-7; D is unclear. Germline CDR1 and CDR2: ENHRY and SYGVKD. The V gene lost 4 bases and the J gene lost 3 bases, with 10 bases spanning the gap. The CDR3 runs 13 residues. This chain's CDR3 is CAISVNRDYEQYF. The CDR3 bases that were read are TGTGCCATCAGTGTGAACAGAGACTACGAG.

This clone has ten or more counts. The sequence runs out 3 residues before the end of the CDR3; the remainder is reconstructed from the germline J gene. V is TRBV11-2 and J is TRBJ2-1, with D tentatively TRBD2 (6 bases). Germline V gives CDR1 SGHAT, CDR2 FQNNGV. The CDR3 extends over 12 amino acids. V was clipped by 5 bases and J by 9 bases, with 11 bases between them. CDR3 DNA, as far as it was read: TGTGCCAGCAGCCCTCGGCGGGGTGAG. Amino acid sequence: CASSPRRGE. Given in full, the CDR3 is CASSPRRGEQFF.

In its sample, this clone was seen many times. The chain's CDR3 is CASSLRDTDTQYF. The sequenced CDR3 bases are TGTGCCAGTAGTTTGCGGGACACAGATACG. The chain is built from TRBV19 and TRBJ2-3, with D perhaps matching TRBD2 (6 bases). The read finishes 3 residues shy of the CDR3 end, and the germline J gene is used to complete it. Germline V gene lookup returns CDR1 LNHDA and CDR2 SQIVND (reference sequence). Trimming cost V 5 bases and J 2 bases, with 8 bases left between them. This CDR3 is 13 amino acids long.

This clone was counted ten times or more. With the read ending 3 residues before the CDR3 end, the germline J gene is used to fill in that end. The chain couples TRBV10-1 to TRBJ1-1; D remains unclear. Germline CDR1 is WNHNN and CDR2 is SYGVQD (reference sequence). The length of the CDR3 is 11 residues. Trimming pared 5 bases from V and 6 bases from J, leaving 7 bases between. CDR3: CASSKTPEAFF. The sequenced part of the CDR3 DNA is TGCGCCAGCAGTAAGACACCTGAA.

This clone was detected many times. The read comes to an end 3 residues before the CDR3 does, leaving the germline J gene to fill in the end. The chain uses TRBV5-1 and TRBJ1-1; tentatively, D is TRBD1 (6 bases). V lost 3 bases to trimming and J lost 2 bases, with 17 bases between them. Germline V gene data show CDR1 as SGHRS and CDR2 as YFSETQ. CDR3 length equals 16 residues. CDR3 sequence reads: CASSSGGRRYNTEAFF. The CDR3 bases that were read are TGCGCCAGCAGCTCGGGGGGCAGGAGGTATAACACTGAA.

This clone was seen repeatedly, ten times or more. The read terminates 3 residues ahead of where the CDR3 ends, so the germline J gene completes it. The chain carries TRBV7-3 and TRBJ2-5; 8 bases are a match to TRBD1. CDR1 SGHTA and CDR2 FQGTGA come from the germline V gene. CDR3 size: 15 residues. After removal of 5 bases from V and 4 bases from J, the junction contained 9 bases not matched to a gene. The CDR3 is CASSLNSGGAETQYF. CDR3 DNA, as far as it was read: TGTGCCAGCAGCCTAAATTCAGGGGGCGCAGAGACC.

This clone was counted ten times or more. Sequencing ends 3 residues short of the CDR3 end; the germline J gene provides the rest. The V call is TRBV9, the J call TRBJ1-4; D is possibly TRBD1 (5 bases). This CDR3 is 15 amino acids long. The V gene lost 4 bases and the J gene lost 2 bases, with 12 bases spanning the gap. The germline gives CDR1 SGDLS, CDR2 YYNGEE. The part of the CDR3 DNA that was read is TGTGCCAGCAGCCCGAGGGGTTCCACTAATGAAAAA. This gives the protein CASSPRGSTNEK. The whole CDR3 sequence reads CASSPRGSTNEKLFF.

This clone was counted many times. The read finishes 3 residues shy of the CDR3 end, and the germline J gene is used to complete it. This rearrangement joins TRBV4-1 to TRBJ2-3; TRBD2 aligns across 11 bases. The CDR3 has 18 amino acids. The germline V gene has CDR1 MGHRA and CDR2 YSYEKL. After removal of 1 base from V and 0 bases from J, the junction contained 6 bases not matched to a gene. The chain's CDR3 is CASSQGTSGGPSTDTQYF. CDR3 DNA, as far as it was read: TGCGCCAGCAGCCAAGGAACTAGCGGGGGACCTAGCACAGATACG.

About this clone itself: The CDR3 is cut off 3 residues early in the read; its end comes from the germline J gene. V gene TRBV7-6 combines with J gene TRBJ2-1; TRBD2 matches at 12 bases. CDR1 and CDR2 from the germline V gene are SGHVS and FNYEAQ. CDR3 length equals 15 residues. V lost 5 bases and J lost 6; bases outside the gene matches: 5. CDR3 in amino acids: CASSQLAGGLNEQFF. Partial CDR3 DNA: TGTGCCAGCAGCCAACTAGCGGGAGGTCTCAATGAG.

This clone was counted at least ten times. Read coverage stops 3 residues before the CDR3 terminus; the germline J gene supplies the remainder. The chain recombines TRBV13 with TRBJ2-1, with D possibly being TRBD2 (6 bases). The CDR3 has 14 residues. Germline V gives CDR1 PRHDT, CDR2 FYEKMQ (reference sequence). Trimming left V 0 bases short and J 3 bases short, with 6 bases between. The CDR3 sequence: CASSLGGGYNEQFF. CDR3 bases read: TGTGCCAGCAGCTTAGGCGGGGGCTACAATGAG.

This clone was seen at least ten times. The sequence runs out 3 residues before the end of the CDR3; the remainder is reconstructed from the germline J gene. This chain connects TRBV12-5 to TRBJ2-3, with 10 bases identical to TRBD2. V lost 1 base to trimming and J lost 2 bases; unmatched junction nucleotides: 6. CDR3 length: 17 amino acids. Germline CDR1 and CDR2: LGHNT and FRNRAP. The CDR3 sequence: CASGLAGTSAHTDTQYF. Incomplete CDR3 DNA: TGTGCTAGTGGTTTGGCCGGGACTAGCGCCCACACAGATACG.

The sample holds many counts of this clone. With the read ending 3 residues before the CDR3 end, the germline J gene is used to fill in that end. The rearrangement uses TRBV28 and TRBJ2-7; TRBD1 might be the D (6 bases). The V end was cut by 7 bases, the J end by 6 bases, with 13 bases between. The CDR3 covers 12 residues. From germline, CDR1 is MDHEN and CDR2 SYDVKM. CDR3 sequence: CASNSLGAEQYF. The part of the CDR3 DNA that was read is TGTGCCAGCAACTCTCTGGGGGCCGAG.

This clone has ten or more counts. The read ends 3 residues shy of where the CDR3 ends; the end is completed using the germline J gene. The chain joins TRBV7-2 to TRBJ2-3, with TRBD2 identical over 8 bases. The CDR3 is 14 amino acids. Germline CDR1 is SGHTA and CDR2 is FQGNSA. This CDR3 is CASSPSRGLVTQYF. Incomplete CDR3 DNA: TGTGCCAGCAGCCCATCAAGGGGACTAGTCACG.